One sample yielded the 27 T cell receptor beta chains listed below, sequenced in a study of CD8+CD57+ T cells in acquired aplastic anemia. For CDR3 and TCR beta VDJ profiling, genomic DNA was the template used. TCRdb recomputed calls from the reads with MiXCR, one row per CDR3 protein. The table has 50,000 to 65,000 distinct CDR3 sequences, roughly 58% seen once. Material: sorted CD4+, CD8+, or CD8+CD57+ T cells (not recorded which) from PBMCs. All receptors derive from a human donor in good health, serving as a control.

The gene calls are TRBV11-1 and TRBJ1-5; D unclear. The germline CDR1 and CDR2 sequences are SGHAT and FQDESV (reference sequence). The CDR3 is 17 amino acids. V was shortened by 0 bases and J by 5 bases, with 17 bases between the two germline ends. In DNA, the CDR3 is TGTGCCAGCAGCTTAGCGAATCACAGCTTACTCCATCAGCCCCAGCATTTT. Encoded protein: CASSLANHSLLHQPQHF.

This clonotype was seen many times. The chain employs TRBV5-1 and TRBJ2-2; TRBD2 is a possible D gene (6 bases). Per germline, CDR1 SGHRS and CDR2 YFSETQ. The CDR3 has 15 amino acids. V gave up 4 bases and J gave up 1 base, with 11 bases separating them. This CDR3 reads CASSMGLMNTGELFF. CDR3 in DNA: TGCGCCAGCAGCATGGGACTCATGAACACCGGGGAGCTGTTTTTT.

The V call is TRBV20-1, the J call TRBJ2-5; TRBD2 matches 8 bases. This CDR3 region has 13 residues. V shed 6 bases, J shed 4 bases, and the junction held 7 bases outside the gene matches. The V gene's germline CDR1 is DFQATT and CDR2 SNEGSKA (reference sequence). The CDR3 spells CSAVAGWLETQYF. In DNA form, the CDR3 reads TGCAGTGCAGTAGCGGGGTGGTTAGAGACCCAGTACTTC.

V gene TRBV2 combines with J gene TRBJ2-7; 8 nucleotides align to TRBD1. With 6 bases clipped from V and 1 base from J, the junction kept 8 bases outside the gene matches. The CDR3 length is 15 residues. Germline V CDR1 and CDR2: SNHLY, FYNNEI. CDR3 nucleotide sequence: TGTGCCAGCAGCGCGGAGGGACAGGAGTCCTACGAGCAGTACTTC. This translates into CASSAEGQESYEQYF.

This clonotype showed up many times. The J gene is TRBJ1-3, the V gene TRBV20-1; the D gene is possibly TRBD1 (6 bases). Looked up from germline, CDR1 is DFQATT and CDR2 is SNEGSKA (reference sequence). V was shortened by 0 bases and J by 5 bases, with 8 bases between the two germline ends. This CDR3 spans 13 amino acids. In DNA, the CDR3 is TGCAGTGCTAGAGAAGGGGGAAGAAACACCATATATTTT. Translation: CSAREGGRNTIYF.

This clonotype was seen many times. This chain links TRBV6-1 with TRBJ1-6; a possible D gene is TRBD1 (5 bases). The V end was cut by 6 bases, the J end by 10 bases, with 13 bases between. In germline, CDR1 is MNHNS, CDR2 SASEGT. This CDR3 is built from 13 residues. The CDR3 DNA reads as TGTGCCAGCAGGTCGGGGGTCGAGTCACCCCTCCACTTT. Its translation: CASRSGVESPLHF.

The gene calls are TRBV7-8 and TRBJ2-7; unclear D gene. Germline V gene data show CDR1 as SGHVS and CDR2 as FQNEAQ. There are 13 residues in the CDR3. V shed 2 bases and J shed 4 bases, with 9 bases lying between them. DNA for the CDR3: TGTGCCAGCAGCTTAAGGACGACTTACGAGCAGTACTTC. Its translation: CASSLRTTYEQYF.

This clonotype has at least ten counts. The V gene is TRBV12-3 or TRBV12-4, the J gene TRBJ2-7; D is uncertain. The CDR3 length is 12 residues. V dropped 5 bases and J dropped 6 bases, with 11 bases sitting between them. CDR3 DNA: TGTGCCAGCAGTCAGACCACCGCCGAGCAGTACTTC. This encodes CASSQTTAEQYF.

The chain couples TRBV2 to TRBJ1-2; D is unresolved. Trimming took 5 bases from V and 12 from J, leaving 16 bases between them. Germline CDR1 SNHLY, CDR2 FYNNEI. The CDR3 loop spans 12 amino acids. CDR3 coding DNA: TGTGCCAGCAGTCGCGCAGGCTCTGGAAACACCTTC. It translates to CASSRAGSGNTF.

The J gene is TRBJ1-1, the V gene TRBV10-3; 8 nucleotides align to TRBD1. The CDR3 runs to 15 residues. V shed 11 bases, J shed 3 bases, and the junction held 14 bases outside the gene matches. Germline CDR1 reads ENHRY; CDR2 reads SYGVKD. The CDR3 bases are TGTGCCTCCAGCGGGGGTTACAGGGGGTACACTGAAGCTTTCTTT. Its translation: CASSGGYRGYTEAFF.

As for this clonotype: Mismatch with germline at one junction end may stem from a read error. The chain recombines TRBV10-2 with TRBJ2-7; D may be TRBD1 or TRBD2 (6 bases each). This CDR3 spans 15 amino acids. Germline V gives CDR1 WSHSY, CDR2 SAAADI. The CDR3 spells CASSPNRDGGQEQYF. The CDR3 DNA sequence: TGTGCCAGCAGTCCAAACCGGGACGGGGGCCAGGAGCAGTACTTC.

This clonotype was seen a few times. This sequence joins TRBV19 and TRBJ2-7, with D perhaps being TRBD1 or TRBD2 (6 bases each). The length of the CDR3 is 13 residues. V lost 7 bases and J lost 1, with 11 bases in between. Germline loops: CDR1 LNHDA, CDR2 SQIVND (reference sequence). CDR3 amino acids: CASTLGGSYEQYF. As DNA, the CDR3 is TGTGCCAGTACCCTAGGGGGGTCCTACGAGCAGTACTTC.

V gene TRBV10-3 combines with J gene TRBJ1-2; 8 bases are a match to TRBD1. Germline CDR1 ENHRY, CDR2 SYGVKD. The CDR3 has 15 amino acids. V shed 8 bases, J shed 4 bases, and the junction held 12 bases outside the gene matches. The CDR3 is CAIASVAGGSYGYTF. The DNA for the CDR3 is TGTGCCATCGCTAGCGTTGCAGGGGGCAGCTATGGCTACACCTTC.

This sequence joins TRBV2 and TRBJ2-7, with 8 bases identical to TRBD2. The CDR3 contains 15 residues. V lost 2 bases, J lost 6 bases, and 9 bases stayed unmatched. Germline CDR1 SNHLY, CDR2 FYNNEI. The chain's CDR3 is CASSELAGGLGEQYF. The CDR3 bases are TGTGCCAGCAGTGAATTGGCGGGGGGTCTGGGCGAGCAGTACTTC.

The V call is TRBV15, the J call TRBJ1-5; D not certain. The germline V gene has CDR1 LNHNV and CDR2 YYDKDF (reference sequence). V lost 3 bases to trimming and J lost 8 bases, with 14 bases between them. The CDR3 sequence is 14 residues long. The CDR3 sequence: CATSSPRETKPQHF. The CDR3 DNA sequence: TGTGCCACCAGCAGCCCAAGGGAGACCAAGCCCCAGCATTTT.

In its sample, this clonotype was seen many times. The CDR3 DNA is TGTGCCAGCAGTTACTACACCGGGACAGGGGTAGATGGCTACACCTTC. It is translated as CASSYYTGTGVDGYTF. The gene calls are TRBV6-5 and TRBJ1-2; the match to TRBD1 covers 10 bases. Germline CDR1 is MNHEY and CDR2 is SVGAGI. The CDR3 covers 16 residues. J was trimmed by 6 bases and V by 1 base; bases with no gene match: 8.

This clonotype was recorded many times. The V gene is TRBV19, the J gene TRBJ2-1, with 8 bases identical to TRBD2. This CDR3 is built from 14 residues. Germline CDR1 is LNHDA and CDR2 is SQIVND (reference sequence). Trimming removed 3 bases from V and 8 bases from J; junction bases left unmatched: 6. In DNA form, the CDR3 reads TGTGCCAGTAGTATTGGGACTAGGATTTATGAGCAGTTCTTC. Protein sequence: CASSIGTRIYEQFF.

By proportion, this clonotype is medium-sized. The rearrangement links TRBV24-1 to TRBJ2-1; D is unclear. V was trimmed by 5 bases and J by 10 bases, leaving 11 bases between them. CDR1 is KGHDR, CDR2 SFDVKD, per germline. This CDR3 region has 12 residues. CDR3 sequence (DNA): TGTGCCACCAGTGCGAGCTTGCGGGAGCAGTTCTTC. This gives the protein CATSASLREQFF.

The rearrangement uses TRBV10-3 and TRBJ2-7; 10 nucleotides align to TRBD1. With V trimmed by 0 bases and J by 6 bases, 8 bases remained unmatched. In germline, CDR1 is ENHRY, CDR2 SYGVKD. CDR3 length equals 16 residues. The CDR3 bases are TGTGCCATCAGTGAGTCCTTAGCCGGGACAGGGGCCGAGCAGTACTTC. Its translation is CAISESLAGTGAEQYF.

There are a few counts of this clonotype. J is TRBJ2-1 and V is TRBV2, with D unclear. Per germline, CDR1 SNHLY and CDR2 FYNNEI. V was trimmed by 7 bases and J by 3 bases, leaving 4 bases between them. This CDR3 has 11 amino acids. The CDR3 DNA is TGTGCCAGCAAGGACTACAATGAGCAGTTCTTC. Encoded protein: CASKDYNEQFF.

The chain is built from TRBV15 and TRBJ2-7, with 8 bases that match TRBD1. Germline V CDR1 and CDR2: LNHNV, YYDKDF (reference sequence). V lost 0 bases, J lost 7 bases, and 5 bases stayed unmatched. The CDR3 has 14 amino acids. CDR3 bases: TGTGCCACCAGCAGAGAACAGGGGACAGGAGAGCAGTACTTC. Its protein is CATSREQGTGEQYF.

This clonotype was seen only once. The V gene is TRBV7-3, the J gene TRBJ2-5; TRBD1 is a possible D gene (7 bases). Trimming shortened V by 4 bases and J by 2 bases, and 11 bases separated the two germline ends. This CDR3 comprises 14 residues. CDR1 is SGHTA and CDR2 is FQGTGA in the germline V gene. The CDR3 coding sequence is TGTGCCAGCAGCTGGAGGGGGCGTCAAGAGACCCAGTACTTC. This gives the protein CASSWRGRQETQYF.

V usage is TRBV7-8 and J usage is TRBJ1-3; D call uncertain. The CDR3 has 17 residues. Germline CDR1 SGHVS, CDR2 FQNEAQ. With 5 bases removed from V and 0 bases from J, the gap between germline ends came to 17 bases. CDR3 sequence reads: CASSLPIRKDSGNTIYF. The CDR3 DNA reads TGTGCCAGCAGCCTGCCCATTCGGAAGGACTCTGGAAACACCATATATTTT.

Worth noting for this clonotype: The final CDR3 position lacks the conserved phenylalanine or tryptophan, pointing to a likely read error. The chain joins TRBV5-1 to TRBJ2-5; D possibly corresponds to TRBD2 (5 bases). Trimming took 1 base from V and 5 from J, leaving 6 bases between them. The CDR3 consists of 12 residues. CDR1 is SGHRS, CDR2 YFSETQ, per germline. CDR3 protein: CASSLSGETQYL. The DNA of the CDR3 is TGCGCCAGCAGCTTGTCGGGGGAGACCCAGTACCTC.

This clonotype was picked up many times. The chain has TRBV6-1 and TRBJ1-2; D possibly corresponds to TRBD1 (5 bases). CDR1 and CDR2 (germline): MNHNS, SASEGT. The CDR3 totals 14 residues. V lost 8 bases and J lost 8, with 21 bases in between. CDR3 sequence: CASVPRRQGSGYTF. In DNA form, the CDR3 reads TGTGCCAGCGTTCCCCGACGTCAGGGAAGCGGCTACACCTTC.

The sample holds many counts of this clonotype. A read error is possible here, since a much larger clone lies one base away. It is likely a read error, because the conserved phenylalanine at the end of the CDR3 is missing. This rearrangement joins TRBV29-1 to TRBJ2-7; tentatively, D is TRBD2 (6 bases). The V and J ends lost 4 bases and 3 bases respectively, with 13 bases between them. The CDR3 consists of 13 residues. Germline V lookup: CDR1 SQVTM, CDR2 ANQGSEA. In DNA form, the CDR3 reads TGCAGCGTTGCGACTAGACTCCTCTACGAGCAGTACCTC. Its translation: CSVATRLLYEQYL.

The V call is TRBV20-1, the J call TRBJ2-7; TRBD2 matches 7 bases. Losses at the gene ends were 3 bases for V and 0 bases for J; bases not matched to a gene: 5. In germline, CDR1 is DFQATT, CDR2 SNEGSKA (reference sequence). The CDR3 consists of 14 residues. CDR3 protein: CSARRGISSYEQYF. The CDR3 DNA sequence: TGCAGTGCTAGGCGGGGGATTTCCTCCTACGAGCAGTACTTC.